The next 6 T cell receptor beta chains were all read from a single sample in a study of blood T cell repertoires in COVID-19. The protocol was immunoSEQ multiplex PCR, while the TCRdb copy is restricted to in-frame clones and leaves out a portion. The sample carries roughly 250,000 clones, approximately 80% recorded once. Sequenced sample: peripheral blood. These TCRs come from a woman between 40 and 50 years old with active or convalescent COVID-19.

V gene TRBV2 combines with J gene TRBJ1-5, with D possibly TRBD1 on 5 matching bases. Germline V gene data show CDR1 as SNHLY and CDR2 as FYNNEI. The germline V and J ends were trimmed by 5 bases and 4 bases, with 12 bases remaining between them. The CDR3 consists of 14 residues. CDR3 protein: CASSPDSPNQPQHF. The CDR3 DNA follows: TGTGCCAGCAGTCCCGACAGTCCTAATCAGCCCCAGCATTTT.

In this sample, this clone turned up a few times. The chain employs TRBV20-1 and TRBJ2-5, with D perhaps matching TRBD2 (6 bases). Germline-derived CDR1 and CDR2 are DFQATT and SNEGSKA (reference sequence). Trimming removed 7 bases from V and 2 bases from J, with 8 bases in between. The CDR3 loop spans 11 amino acids. The DNA for the CDR3 is TGCAGTGTCCGGGGGCAAGAGACCCAGTACTTC. Encoded protein: CSVRGQETQYF.

The chain recombines TRBV7-2 with TRBJ1-5; D possibly corresponds to TRBD1 (5 bases). There are 12 residues in the CDR3. Germline V CDR1 and CDR2: SGHTA, FQGNSA. Trimming removed 5 bases from V and 15 bases from J, with 17 bases in between. The CDR3 is CASSLISGAPHF. As DNA, the CDR3 is TGTGCCAGCAGCCTAATCTCTGGGGCTCCGCATTTT.

The chain has TRBV11-1 and TRBJ1-2; 8 nucleotides line up with TRBD1. The V gene end was trimmed by 4 bases and the J gene end by 4 bases; junction bases not matched to a gene: 5. CDR3 length equals 14 residues. From germline, CDR1 is SGHAT and CDR2 FQDESV (reference sequence). CDR3 in amino acids: CASSSDRAVYGYTF. CDR3 nucleotides: TGTGCCAGCAGCTCGGACAGGGCAGTCTATGGCTACACCTTC.

The chain joins TRBV4-1 to TRBJ2-5; 8 bases match TRBD2. The CDR3 runs to 16 residues. Germline CDR1 is MGHRA and CDR2 is YSYEKL. The V gene end was trimmed by 1 base and the J gene end by 1 base; junction bases not matched to a gene: 5. DNA for the CDR3: TGCGCCAGCAGCCAAGTTTCAGCGGGGGTCCAAGAGACCCAGTACTTC. Amino acid sequence: CASSQVSAGVQETQYF.

This chain's CDR3 is CASSLALSGGGQDTQYF. CDR3 bases: TGTGCCAGCAGCTTAGCGCTCAGCGGGGGGGGTCAGGATACGCAGTATTTT. The V call is TRBV7-2, the J call TRBJ2-3; 10 bases line up with TRBD2. Germline loops: CDR1 SGHTA, CDR2 FQGNSA. The CDR3 covers 17 residues. J was trimmed by 6 bases and V by 0 bases; bases with no gene match: 9.